This TCR beta chain stems from a study of T cell responses to AZD1222 COVID-19 vaccine (dated by TCRdb to about 2021). About the investigation overall: Because spike-specific TCR depth and breadth did not differ between the two schedules, AZD1222 recipients who got a second dose at roughly 4 weeks were pooled with those who got a second dose at roughly 12 weeks. A total of 233 trial participants underwent TCR sequencing, of whom around 200 received two doses of AZD1222 and some 25 received two doses of the MenACWY control vaccine. Enrollment into the trials was organized by age into subgroups of 18-55, 56-69 and 70-plus years, and those subgroups contained approximately 160, 26 and 62 TCR-sequenced participants, respectively.

Of note for this clone: The target of this receptor is not known. Within one base of it there is no much larger clone, and no base qualities were kept.

Broader findings and caveats from the paper: Because no day 14 peak-response samples were available, the repertoires could be characterized only after the peak T cell response. The 56-69-year group was small, and its depth increase did not reach significance, likely because of low power. After two AZD1222 doses, both the breadth and the depth of spike-specific TCRs were significantly higher than at day 0 and than in MenACWY recipients. Conclusions about previously exposed vaccinees are limited, since just 6 or 7 AZD1222 recipients were seropositive for SARS-CoV-2 at baseline. Epitopes outside the regions mutated in the B.1.351 and B.1.1.7 variants were reportedly recognized by nearly half of the unique spike-specific TCRs. Vaccine-associated CD4 TCRs spanned the whole spike protein, with dominant responses in regions 160-218 and 743-854. Participants were mostly white British and included more females than males, and it was suggested by the authors that clonal diversity may have been underestimated.

The meaning of the sample's time point label: baseline before first vaccination. Vaccinee samples came from UK trials COV001 and COV002, including a single-blind randomized controlled phase 2/3 trial of AZD1222 (ChAdOx1 nCoV-19) in healthy adults. Trial participant PBMC samples were collected at day 0 and day 28 after the second dose for TCRbeta chain sequencing. The CDR3 regions of human TCRbeta chains were subjected to immunosequencing. Regarding the original processing steps: TCRs in the repertoires were compared against a reference library of SARS-CoV-2-specific TCRs that had been generated with the MIRA antigen-specificity platform. Breadth meant the fraction of unique TCRs that were SARS-CoV-2-associated, whereas depth meant the fraction of total T cells that were SARS-CoV-2-associated. Each spike-specific TCR was assigned to its reactive spike region and to a CD4 or CD8 class using the MIRA data. Log10-transformed breadth and depth values were compared by one-way ANOVA with Sidak's multiple comparisons tests. TCRdb carries this immuneACCESS record with in-frame sequences only. Its versions omit some clonotypes, under half of them owing to an unresolved V gene in the studies checked, with the rest unexplained. Clone size and the V and J calls come from that table; the DNA yielded D and trimming. The sample profile shows about 140,000 clones; roughly 92% of them were found once. Of the sample, approximately 1.5% falls within the top ten clones.

Spanning cysteine to phenylalanine, the CDR3 consists of 13 amino acids. Only the CDR3 region is kept as DNA, spanning 39 bases read in frame from base 1. V drops 7 bases and J drops 14 bases, leaving 22 bases in between. The germline V gene (reference sequence) yields SEHNR for CDR1 and FQNEAQ for CDR2. This clonotype was obtained from an adult in good health. Sequenced here: peripheral blood, sampled on day 0 of AZD1222 vaccination. The V and J genes are TRBV7-9 and TRBJ2-3, with the D gene too uncertain to name. The CDR3 corresponds to CASTTNPLRALYF. Read as DNA, the sequence is TGTGCCAGCACAACCAACCCCCTCCGGGCTCTGTATTTT.